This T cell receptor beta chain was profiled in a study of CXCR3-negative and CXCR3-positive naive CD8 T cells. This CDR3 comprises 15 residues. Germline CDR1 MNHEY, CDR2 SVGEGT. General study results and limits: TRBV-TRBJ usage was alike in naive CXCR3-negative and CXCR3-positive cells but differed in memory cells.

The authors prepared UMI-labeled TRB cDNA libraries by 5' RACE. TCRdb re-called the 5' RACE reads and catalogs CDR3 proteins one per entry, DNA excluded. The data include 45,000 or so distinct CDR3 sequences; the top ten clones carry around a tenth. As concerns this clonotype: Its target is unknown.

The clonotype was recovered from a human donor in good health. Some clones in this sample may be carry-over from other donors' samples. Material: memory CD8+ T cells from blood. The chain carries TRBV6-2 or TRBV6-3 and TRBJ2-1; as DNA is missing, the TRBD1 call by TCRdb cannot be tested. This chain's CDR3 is CASSYGQGPYNEQFF.